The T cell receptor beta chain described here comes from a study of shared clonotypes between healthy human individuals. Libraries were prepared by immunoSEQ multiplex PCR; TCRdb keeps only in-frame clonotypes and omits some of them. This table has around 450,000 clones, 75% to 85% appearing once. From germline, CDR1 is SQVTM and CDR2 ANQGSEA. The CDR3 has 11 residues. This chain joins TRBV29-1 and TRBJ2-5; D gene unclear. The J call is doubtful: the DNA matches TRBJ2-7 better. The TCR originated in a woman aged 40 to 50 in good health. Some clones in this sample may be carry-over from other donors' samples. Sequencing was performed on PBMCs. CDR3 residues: CSVEGISEQYF. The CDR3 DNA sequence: TGCAGCGTTGAAGGCATCTCCGAGCAGTACTTC.